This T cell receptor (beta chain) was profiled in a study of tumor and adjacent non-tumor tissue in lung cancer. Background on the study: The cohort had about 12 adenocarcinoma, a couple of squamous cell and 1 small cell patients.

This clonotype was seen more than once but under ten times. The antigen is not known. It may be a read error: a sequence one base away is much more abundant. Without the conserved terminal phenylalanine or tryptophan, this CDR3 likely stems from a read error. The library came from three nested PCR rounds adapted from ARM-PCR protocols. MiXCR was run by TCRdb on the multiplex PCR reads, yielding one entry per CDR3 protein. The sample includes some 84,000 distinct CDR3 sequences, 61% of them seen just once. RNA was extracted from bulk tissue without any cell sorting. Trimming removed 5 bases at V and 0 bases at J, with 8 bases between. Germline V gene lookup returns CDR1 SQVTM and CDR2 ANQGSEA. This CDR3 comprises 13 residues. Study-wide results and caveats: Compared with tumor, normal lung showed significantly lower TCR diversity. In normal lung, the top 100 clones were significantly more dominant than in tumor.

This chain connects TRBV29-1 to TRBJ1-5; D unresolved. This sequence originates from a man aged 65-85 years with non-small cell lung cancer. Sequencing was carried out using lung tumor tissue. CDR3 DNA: TGCAGCGTTAGTCCGGCTAGCAATCAGCCCCAGCATTCT. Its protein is CSVSPASNQPQHS.